This T cell receptor beta chain was recorded in a study of post-analysis software for immune sequencing data. With respect to this clonotype: The antigen remains undetermined.

Study-wide results and caveats: TRBV segments more frequent in patients than in controls numbered several and included TRBV5-6, TRBV5-1 and TRBV20-1.

Presence of unique molecular identifiers characterized the TCR beta cDNA libraries. TCRdb re-called the PCR reads with MiXCR, one entry per CDR3 protein. The profile shows 750,000 to 950,000 distinct CDR3 sequences, around 45% of them singletons. This CDR3 contains 15 residues. V lost 6 bases to trimming and J lost 7 bases; unmatched junction nucleotides: 11. CDR1 SGHAT and CDR2 FQNNGV come from the germline V gene. V and J are TRBV11-2 and TRBJ2-1, with 8 bases matching TRBD1. Sequenced: blood. The receptor comes from a girl between 5 and 17 years old with multiple sclerosis. Written as DNA, the CDR3 is TGTGCCAGCAGTCGAGAGGGACAGGATATGAATGAGCAGTTCTTC. It encodes CASSREGQDMNEQFF.